This TCR beta chain was captured in a study of response to subunit inactivated influenza vaccine. General observations from the study: It was suggested by the authors that few new T cells are recruited by each seasonal influenza vaccination.

Germline CDR1 reads MNHEY; CDR2 reads SVGAGI. V was cut by 0 bases and J by 2 bases, with 11 bases left in between. The CDR3 is 15 residues long. Points on this clonotype: What it binds is not known.

TCRdb re-called the RT-PCR reads with MiXCR, one entry per CDR3 protein. The sample has some 640,000 distinct CDR3 sequences, about 14% seen once. The specimen was PBMCs from blood, collected 14 days before vaccination. The chain carries TRBV6-5 and TRBJ2-7; D is undetermined. The receptor's source is a man aged 45-65 years who received an inactivated influenza vaccine. The chain's CDR3 is CASSYSYVPAYEQYF. CDR3 DNA: TGTGCCAGCAGTTACTCGTATGTACCCGCCTACGAGCAGTACTTC.